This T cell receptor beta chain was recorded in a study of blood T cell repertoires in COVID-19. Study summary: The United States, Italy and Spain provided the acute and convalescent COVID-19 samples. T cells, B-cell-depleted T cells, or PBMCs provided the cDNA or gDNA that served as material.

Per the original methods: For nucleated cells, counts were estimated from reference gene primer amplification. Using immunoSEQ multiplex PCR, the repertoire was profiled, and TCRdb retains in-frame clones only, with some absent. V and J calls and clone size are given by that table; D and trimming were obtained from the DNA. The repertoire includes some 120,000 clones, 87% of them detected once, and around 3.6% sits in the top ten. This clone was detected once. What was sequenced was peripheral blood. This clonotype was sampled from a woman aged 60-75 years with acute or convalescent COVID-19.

The CDR3 protein is CASSLEQSSPYEQYV. The CDR3 DNA is TGTGCCAGCAGCTTGGAACAATCCTCCCCCTACGAGCAGTACGTC. The chain recombines TRBV5-5 with TRBJ2-7; D not certain. This CDR3 has 15 amino acids. Between the trimmed V and J ends, which lost 0 bases and 2 bases, there was a span of 12 bases. Per germline, CDR1 SGHKS and CDR2 YYEKEE (reference sequence).